This TCR beta chain was sequenced during a study of post-analysis software for immune sequencing data. General study findings and limits: Multiple sclerosis was associated with a significant reduction in normalized Chao1 diversity relative to controls. Four to six TRBV segments were more frequent in patients than controls; TRBV5-6, TRBV5-1 and TRBV20-1 belonged to this group.

TCR beta libraries were prepared from cDNA with unique molecular identifiers. From around 1 to 10 million T cells, around 500,000 cDNA molecules were obtained. Using its own MiXCR run on the PCR reads, TCRdb lists one record per CDR3 protein. The sample lists some 240,000 distinct CDR3 sequences, 36% occurring once. The CDR3 is made up of 15 amino acids. In its sample, this clonotype was seen a few times. Its target is not known. A read error may explain this, as a much larger clone is one base away. The sample comprised blood. The V call is TRBV12-3 or TRBV12-4, the J call TRBJ2-3; D tentatively fits TRBD1 or TRBD2 (5 bases each). This TCR was recovered from a girl between 5 and 17 years old with multiple sclerosis. CDR3 sequence reads: CASSNRDVSTDAQYF. CDR3 bases: TGTGCCAGCAGTAACCGGGACGTAAGCACAGATGCGCAGTATTTT.